Sequencing of this TCR beta chain was carried out in a study of shared clonotypes between healthy human individuals. Overall study: Donors had three CD4 naive, three CD4 memory, two CD8 naive and one CD8 memory plate apiece.

The repertoire was sequenced with immunoSEQ multiplex PCR; TCRdb's copy has only in-frame clones and lacks some. The data show some 980,000 clones, 76% seen once. As regards this clone: What it binds is not known.

General study results and limits: Compared with clonotypes that all four donors shared, non-shared clonotypes had lower generation probabilities. The study generally estimated greater richness for naive than memory subsets.

The length of the CDR3 is 14 residues. Germline CDR1 is LNHDA and CDR2 is SQIVND (reference sequence). V was pared by 0 bases and J by 5 bases, with 8 bases between. Material: memory CD4+ T cells sorted from blood. The subset here: CD45RA-negative fraction. The sequence was obtained from a man between 18 and 29 years old in good health. The chain employs TRBV19 and TRBJ2-1, with D unresolved. CDR3 sequence: CASSIERLNNEQFF. In nucleotides, the CDR3 is TGTGCCAGTAGTATAGAAAGGCTAAACAATGAGCAGTTCTTC.